These 30 T cell receptor beta chains were all obtained from the same sample, sequenced in a study of blood T cell repertoires in COVID-19. Assay: immunoSEQ multiplex PCR; the TCRdb copy retains only in-frame clones and omits some. Here the sample spans about 170,000 clones, approximately 91% being singletons. Sequencing was performed on peripheral blood. These TCRs come from a man younger than 35 with COVID-19, enrolled during active disease.

V is TRBV7-2 and J is TRBJ1-1, with 9 bases identical to TRBD1. The CDR3 is 14 residues long. V gave up 4 bases and J gave up 4 bases; unmatched junction bases: 4. Germline V CDR1 and CDR2: SGHTA, FQGNSA. The CDR3 nucleotides are TGTGCCAGCAGCTCCGGGACAGGGATCACTGAAGCTTTCTTT. The encoded protein is CASSSGTGITEAFF.

This clone came up once. Here the CDR3 DNA reads TGTGCCAGCAGCTTAGCGGGAGGGACAAGGGACATTCAGTACTTC. Translating gives CASSLAGGTRDIQYF. The chain joins TRBV7-9 to TRBJ2-4; D might be TRBD2 (7 bases). In germline, CDR1 is SEHNR, CDR2 FQNEAQ (reference sequence). CDR3 length: 15 residues. V lost 0 bases and J lost 8, with 14 bases in between.

V is TRBV7-9 and J is TRBJ2-3, with TRBD2 as a possible D gene (5 bases). CDR1 is SEHNR, CDR2 FQNEAQ, per germline (reference sequence). This CDR3 spans 17 amino acids. V was shortened by 4 bases and J by 2 bases, with 19 bases between the two germline ends. CDR3 coding DNA: TGTGCCAGCAGCTCCCAACGAACATGGACTGACACAGATACGCAGTATTTT. This sequence encodes CASSSQRTWTDTDTQYF.

This chain uses TRBV27 with TRBJ2-7, with 10 bases that match TRBD1. V lost 5 bases and J lost 5; bases outside the gene matches: 6. The CDR3 is 14 residues long. In germline, CDR1 is MNHEY, CDR2 SMNVEV (reference sequence). CDR3: CASSGDRGHDEQYF. The CDR3 region has the DNA TGTGCCAGCAGTGGAGACAGGGGGCACGACGAGCAGTACTTC.

The chain couples TRBV28 to TRBJ2-7; a weak D match, TRBD1 (6 bases). There are 14 residues in the CDR3. Trimming took off 5 bases at V and 2 bases at J, with 13 bases between the two ends. Per germline, CDR1 MDHEN and CDR2 SYDVKM. In DNA form, the CDR3 reads TGTGCCAGCAGTAACACCGACAGGACCTACGAGCAGTACTTC. It yields the protein CASSNTDRTYEQYF.

This clone has a handful of counts. CDR3 loop: CASSQNPEGEQFF. The CDR3 DNA follows: TGTGCCAGCAGTCAAAACCCCGAGGGTGAGCAGTTCTTC. The chain employs TRBV3-1 (or the pseudogene TRBV3-2) and TRBJ2-1; possible D gene TRBD2, 5 bases. The CDR3 sequence is 13 residues long. With 6 bases removed from V and 9 bases from J, the gap between germline ends came to 15 bases. Germline V lookup: CDR1 LGHDT, CDR2 YNNKEL (reference sequence).

The chain employs TRBV2 and TRBJ1-5; unclear D gene. The CDR3 contains 13 residues. Germline CDR1 is SNHLY and CDR2 is FYNNEI. Trimming left V 2 bases short and J 4 bases short, with 6 bases between. The CDR3 DNA follows: TGTGCCAGCAGTGAATCCGTAAATCAGCCCCAGCATTTT. Residues: CASSESVNQPQHF.

About this clone itself: Relative to the germline gene, one junction end is altered; a read error may explain this. The chain uses TRBV6-6 and TRBJ1-1; possibly TRBD1 for D (5 bases). The CDR3 spans 11 residues. Germline V gives CDR1 MNHNY, CDR2 SVGAGI (reference sequence). CDR3 residues: CASLSRGDPRF. CDR3 bases: TGTGCCAGCCTCTCCCGGGGGGATCCAAGGTTT.

The chain joins TRBV18 to TRBJ2-1; 9 nucleotides align to TRBD1. The CDR3 loop spans 19 amino acids. Germline-derived CDR1 and CDR2 are KGHSH and LQKENI. The junction had 13 bases not matched to a gene; V was cut back by 2 bases and J by 2 bases. Here the CDR3 reads CASSPFRDRAISTYNEQFF. The CDR3 DNA reads as TGTGCCAGCTCACCATTCCGGGACAGGGCAATTTCAACCTACAATGAGCAGTTCTTC.

The CDR3 DNA follows: TGTGCCAGCAGCGTACCTTCGGCGCTAGCGGGAGAAGATGTAAATGAGCAGTTCTTC. Amino acids: CASSVPSALAGEDVNEQFF. The genes are TRBV9 and TRBJ2-1, with 10 bases lining up with TRBD2. Germline V CDR1 and CDR2: SGDLS, YYNGEE. V trimming: 1 base; J trimming: 7 bases; junction bases outside the gene matches: 17. The CDR3 covers 19 residues.

The chain uses TRBV27 and TRBJ2-3; TRBD2 agrees at 8 bases. The CDR3 runs to 15 residues. V lost 6 bases to trimming and J lost 4 bases; unmatched junction nucleotides: 9. The germline V gene encodes CDR1 MNHEY and CDR2 SMNVEV (reference sequence). CDR3 protein: CASSEQREQADTQYF. The CDR3 nucleotides are TGTGCCAGCAGCGAACAGCGGGAGCAGGCAGATACGCAGTATTTT.

The chain combines TRBV27 with TRBJ1-5, with TRBD1 matching over 10 bases. Unmatched junction bases numbered 4, after V lost 6 bases and J lost 2 bases. Germline V gene lookup returns CDR1 MNHEY and CDR2 SMNVEV (reference sequence). CDR3 length: 15 amino acids. This CDR3 is CASRSGTGGNQPQHF. As DNA, the CDR3 is TGTGCCAGCAGGTCCGGGACAGGGGGCAATCAGCCCCAGCATTTT.

The V gene is TRBV7-8, the J gene TRBJ2-7; 12 nucleotides line up with TRBD2. CDR1 and CDR2 from the germline V gene are SGHVS and FQNEAQ. The CDR3 consists of 16 residues. Trimming at V came to 5 bases and at J to 1 base, leaving 6 bases not matched to a gene. CDR3 nucleotides: TGTGCCAGCAGCCCGGGACTAGCGGGTATATCCTACGAGCAGTACTTC. Translation: CASSPGLAGISYEQYF.

V and J are TRBV30 and TRBJ1-4; D is perhaps TRBD1 (6 bases). Germline CDR1 reads GTSNPN; CDR2 reads SVGIG (reference sequence). The germline V and J ends were trimmed by 0 bases and 5 bases, with 10 bases remaining between them. The CDR3 has 14 amino acids. CDR3 sequence reads: CAWSVTGLNEKLFF. The DNA of the CDR3 is TGTGCCTGGAGTGTCACAGGGCTCAATGAAAAACTGTTTTTT.

This clone has just a few counts. The chain is built from TRBV6-5 and TRBJ2-2; D may be TRBD1 (6 bases). The V gene's germline CDR1 is MNHEY and CDR2 SVGAGI. This CDR3 comprises 14 residues. Deletions cut 6 bases from V and 4 bases from J, with 12 bases between. The CDR3 sequence is CASRIQGFTGELFF. The CDR3 DNA reads as TGTGCCAGCAGAATACAGGGTTTCACCGGGGAGCTGTTTTTT.

The J gene is TRBJ2-7, the V gene TRBV6-2 or TRBV6-3, with 10 bases lining up with TRBD2. The junction had 6 bases not matched to a gene; V was cut back by 2 bases and J by 5 bases. CDR3 size: 15 residues. The germline gives CDR1 MNHEY, CDR2 SVGEGT. DNA for the CDR3: TGTGCCAGCAGTTACGAAGCGGGAGGGTACGACGAGCAGTACTTC. It is translated as CASSYEAGGYDEQYF.

In DNA form, the CDR3 reads TGCAGTGCTGGCCCCTCGACGCAGTATTTT. This encodes CSAGPSTQYF. The chain is built from TRBV20-1 and TRBJ2-3; D unclear. In germline, CDR1 is DFQATT, CDR2 SNEGSKA (reference sequence). This CDR3 has 10 residues. Trimming took off 5 bases at V and 9 bases at J, with 9 bases between the two ends.

The chain links TRBV28 to TRBJ2-7, with D possibly TRBD1 on 5 matching bases. Germline V CDR1 and CDR2: MDHEN, SYDVKM. Trimming shortened V by 5 bases and J by 4 bases, and 12 bases separated the two germline ends. The length of the CDR3 is 13 residues. The CDR3: CASSPTYRYEQYF. The DNA of the CDR3 is TGTGCCAGCAGTCCCACGTACAGGTACGAGCAGTACTTC. The full variable domain, rest sourced from reference TRBV28 and TRBJ2-7, is DVKVTQSSRYLVKRTGEKVFLECVQDMDHENMFWYRQDPGLGLRLIYFSYDVKMKEKGDIPEGYSVSREKKERFSLILESASTNQTSMYLCASSPTYRYEQYFGPGTRLTVT.

The CDR3 loop reads CASSLGISGSMKTQYF. The CDR3 nucleotides are TGTGCCAGCAGCTTAGGGATTAGCGGGAGTATGAAGACCCAGTACTTC. The genes are TRBV7-6 and TRBJ2-5; TRBD2 matches at 9 bases. The V gene end was trimmed by 1 base and the J gene end by 6 bases; junction bases not matched to a gene: 9. Germline V CDR1 and CDR2: SGHVS, FNYEAQ. The CDR3 runs 16 residues. Together with reference TRBV7-6 and TRBJ2-5, the CDR3 gives the full variable domain: GAGVSQSPRYKVTKRGQDVALRCDPISGHVSLYWYRQALGQGPEFLTYFNYEAQQDKSGLPNDRFSAERPEGSISTLTIQRTEQRDSAMYRCASSLGISGSMKTQYFGPGTRLLVL.

This chain connects TRBV9 to TRBJ1-2; 8 bases match TRBD1. CDR1 SGDLS and CDR2 YYNGEE come from the germline V gene. V lost 3 bases and J lost 4; bases outside the gene matches: 17. The CDR3 has 18 amino acids. The CDR3 is CASSGGGTGGATVYGYTF. CDR3 in DNA: TGTGCCAGCAGCGGGGGCGGGACAGGCGGCGCCACCGTCTATGGCTACACCTTC. Combining the CDR3 with reference TRBV9 and TRBJ1-2 gives the whole variable domain DSGVTQTPKHLITATGQRVTLRCSPRSGDLSVYWYQQSLDQGLQFLIQYYNGEERAKGNILERFSAQQFPDLHSELNLSSLELGDSALYFCASSGGGTGGATVYGYTFGSGTRLTVV.

This clone has just one count. At one boundary the junction diverges from the germline segment, which might be a read error. The chain links TRBV7-9 to TRBJ2-4, with 9 bases fitting TRBD1. The CDR3 sequence is 13 residues long. Germline loops: CDR1 SEHNR, CDR2 FQNEAQ (reference sequence). CDR3 residues: CASSLGGQGPGRF. CDR3 nucleotides: TGTGCCAGCAGCTTAGGGGGACAGGGCCCTGGGAGATTC.

The rearrangement links TRBV9 to TRBJ1-2; D is possibly TRBD1 (6 bases). Germline V gene lookup returns CDR1 SGDLS and CDR2 YYNGEE. This CDR3 has 15 residues. The ends were cut back, 0 bases at V and 4 bases at J, with 13 bases in the middle. CDR3 sequence reads: CASSVGFTGPYGYTF. The CDR3 nucleotides read TGTGCCAGCAGCGTAGGCTTCACAGGGCCCTATGGCTACACCTTC. Full variable domain (rest looked up from reference TRBV9 and TRBJ1-2): DSGVTQTPKHLITATGQRVTLRCSPRSGDLSVYWYQQSLDQGLQFLIQYYNGEERAKGNILERFSAQQFPDLHSELNLSSLELGDSALYFCASSVGFTGPYGYTFGSGTRLTVV.

The rearrangement uses TRBV19 and TRBJ2-7; a weak D match, TRBD2 (6 bases). Germline values: CDR1 LNHDA, CDR2 SQIVND (reference sequence). V lost 10 bases and J 6 bases, leaving 19 bases between the germline ends. This CDR3 has 13 residues. CDR3 coding DNA: TGTGCCACTCGGCCAGGGACTCGGCCCGAGCAGTACTTC. Its translation: CATRPGTRPEQYF.

The chain combines TRBV7-8 with TRBJ1-5; D is possibly TRBD1 (6 bases). The germline gives CDR1 SGHVS, CDR2 FQNEAQ. CDR3 size: 14 residues. Trimming left V 4 bases short and J 11 bases short, with 18 bases between. DNA of the CDR3: TGTGCCAGCAGCTCAGGACATGGAAAGGGGGCCCAGCATTTT. Translated: CASSSGHGKGAQHF. Filled out from reference TRBV7-8 and TRBJ1-5, the complete variable domain reads GAGVSQSPRYKVAKRGQDVALRCDPISGHVSLFWYQQALGQGPEFLTYFQNEAQLDKSGLPSDRFFAERPEGSVSTLKIQRTQQEDSAVYLCASSSGHGKGAQHFGDGTRLSIL.

The V gene is TRBV4-1, the J gene TRBJ2-3, with unresolved D. The CDR3 is 13 amino acids. With 1 base removed from V and 2 bases from J, the gap between germline ends came to 4 bases. CDR1 and CDR2 from the germline V gene are MGHRA and YSYEKL. DNA for the CDR3: TGCGCCAGCAGCCAAGTAGCCACAGATACGCAGTATTTT. It specifies CASSQVATDTQYF.

The chain uses TRBV7-3 and TRBJ2-3, with D possibly TRBD2 on 6 matching bases. The V gene's germline CDR1 is SGHTA and CDR2 FQGTGA. V shed 0 bases and J shed 4 bases, with 8 bases lying between them. This CDR3 is 14 amino acids long. CDR3 in amino acids: CASSLTGGPDTQYF. As DNA, the CDR3 is TGTGCCAGCAGCTTAACCGGGGGACCAGATACGCAGTATTTT.

This clone was found once. The chain carries TRBV11-2 and TRBJ2-3; possible D gene TRBD1, 6 bases. Per the germline V gene, CDR1 is SGHAT and CDR2 is FQNNGV. The CDR3 runs 14 residues. The V and J ends lost 6 bases and 2 bases respectively, with 12 bases between them. CDR3 sequence: CASRRDINTDTQYF. Here the CDR3 DNA reads TGTGCCAGCAGACGGGACATTAACACAGATACGCAGTATTTT.

This clone was seen a single time. The sample contains more than one DNA sequence encoding this CDR3. V gene TRBV24-1 combines with J gene TRBJ1-5, with D unresolved. This CDR3 spans 12 amino acids. Trimming removed 4 bases at V and 5 bases at J, with 5 bases between. Germline CDR1 and CDR2: KGHDR and SFDVKD. The CDR3 nucleotides are TGTGCCACCAGTGACCCAGATCAGCCCCAGCATTTT. This encodes CATSDPDQPQHF.

The J gene is TRBJ2-1, the V gene TRBV11-2; 8 positions agree with TRBD2. The CDR3 totals 16 residues. The V and J ends lost 5 bases and 4 bases, in that order; junction bases with no gene match: 10. Germline-derived CDR1 and CDR2 are SGHAT and FQNNGV. The CDR3 coding sequence is TGTGCCAGCAGCCCGGCGGCGGGAGGACAGTACAATGAGCAGTTCTTC. This sequence encodes CASSPAAGGQYNEQFF.

V and J are TRBV10-3 and TRBJ2-7, with a weak D call TRBD1 (6 bases). CDR1 and CDR2 (germline): ENHRY, SYGVKD. Trimming took 2 bases from V and 0 from J, leaving 8 bases between them. This CDR3 has 14 residues. CDR3 nucleotides: TGTGCCATCAGTGAGCGGGACACCTCCTACGAGCAGTACTTC. It is translated as CAISERDTSYEQYF.